This entry describes one TCR beta chain. Its antigen has not been determined. Within one base of it there is no much larger clone, and no base qualities were kept. Per the germline V gene, MRHNA is the CDR1 and SNTAGT is the CDR2. Compared with germline, V lacks 2 bases and J lacks 4 bases; bases without a gene match: 0. The CDR3, cysteine through phenylalanine, is 14 amino acids long. Only the CDR3 region is kept as DNA, spanning 42 bases read in frame from base 1. The data are from a study of blood T cell repertoires in COVID-19 (dated by TCRdb to 2018 to 2021). For context, the study as a whole: The collaborator samples originated in the United States, Italy and Spain and spanned the acute and convalescent phases of COVID-19. The prospective study material was composed of cDNA or gDNA derived from T cells, B-cell-depleted T cells, or PBMCs. Deeply sampled blood TCRbeta repertoires from subjects exposed to, actively infected with, or recovered from COVID-19 were included in the dataset. The repertoires were made available in a free public database intended to serve as a resource for research on the immune response to SARS-CoV-2. The samples were drawn from two sources: the first 160 participants of the ongoing ImmuneRACE study, and approximately 1,300 subjects contributed by 6 global collaborators. The sample metadata nearly always contained a de-identified subject ID, COVID-19 status, age in years and sex. Where available, HLA class I and class II types were taken from metadata supplied by the sample provider and were not determined by assay-based typing. The study at large found these results: How much clinical and demographic metadata was included differed by source and by participant, and the metadata was provided uncurated.

Collaborating institutions collected whole blood in K2EDTA tubes following their own protocols. Collaborator samples were shipped for TCRbeta analysis as frozen whole blood, isolated PBMCs, or DNA extracted from either sample type. TCRbeta CDR3 regions were amplified from genomic DNA by means of the immunoSEQ Assay, a bias-controlled multiplex PCR. Concerning the study's data processing: Nucleated cell counts per sample were estimated from amplification of reference gene primers within the assay. To quantify the absolute abundance of each unique TCRbeta CDR3 rearrangement, sequence reads were collapsed and filtered. Productive Simpson clonality was computed per sample as the square root of Simpson's diversity index over productive rearrangements. TCRdb carries this immuneACCESS record with in-frame sequences only. Its versions omit some clonotypes, under half of them owing to an unresolved V gene in the studies checked, with the rest unexplained. From that table come the V and J calls and clone size; the DNA was used to work out D and trimming. The sample records roughly 330,000 clones, more than 70% of which are singletons. Roughly 1.1% of the sample rests with the top ten.

The receptor's source is a woman in her forties or fifties with acute or convalescent COVID-19. The sequencing input was peripheral blood. The receptor chain draws on TRBV6-4 and TRBJ2-3, with 10 bases matching TRBD1. The CDR3 amino acid sequence is: CASSDDRGPDTQYF. The bases read TGTGCCAGCAGTGACGACAGGGGGCCAGATACGCAGTATTTT.